These T cell receptor beta chains were read from a single sample in a study of blood T cell repertoires in COVID-19. Only in-frame clones appear in the TCRdb table, and some are missing; sequencing was by immunoSEQ multiplex PCR. The table records approximately 120,000 clones, approximately 85% of them present only once. Input material: peripheral blood. Receptor source: an elderly woman with COVID-19, enrolled during active disease. Each CDR3 is given with its conserved first and last residue. The order of the fields is clone size, D gene, V gene, J gene, CDR3 protein, CDR3 DNA. D genes are given only for firm matches. A clone size is listed for some rows: how often the clone was seen (once, few, many), or a class if it is expanded.

abundance: .
d_gene: .
v_gene: TRBV7-3
j_gene: TRBJ1-1
CDR3aa: CASSLTAKNTEAFF
CDR3nt: TGTGCCAGCAGCTTAACGGCAAAAAACACTGAAGCTTTCTTT

abundance: .
d_gene: .
v_gene: TRBV5-4
j_gene: TRBJ2-2
CDR3aa: CASSTGSVAGELFF
CDR3nt: TGTGCCAGCAGCACAGGGTCGGTGGCCGGGGAGCTGTTTTTT

abundance: .
d_gene: .
v_gene: TRBV14
j_gene: TRBJ2-5
CDR3aa: CASSPGGRYGPETQYF
CDR3nt: TGTGCCAGCAGCCCAGGGGGGCGGTACGGACCGGAGACCCAGTACTTC

abundance: few
d_gene: TRBD1
v_gene: TRBV29-1
j_gene: TRBJ1-4
CDR3aa: CSGTGTGDEKLFF
CDR3nt: TGCAGCGGTACCGGGACAGGCGATGAAAAACTGTTTTTT

abundance: .
d_gene: .
v_gene: TRBV7-2
j_gene: TRBJ2-7
CDR3aa: CASSLGTGRDEQYF
CDR3nt: TGTGCCAGCAGCTTAGGCACAGGGAGGGACGAGCAGTACTTC

abundance: .
d_gene: .
v_gene: TRBV6-2/TRBV6-3
j_gene: TRBJ2-7
CDR3aa: CASSTTGFEQYF
CDR3nt: TGTGCCAGCAGTACGACAGGTTTCGAGCAGTACTTC

abundance: .
d_gene: .
v_gene: TRBV19
j_gene: TRBJ1-4
CDR3aa: CASSIKQNNEKLFF
CDR3nt: TGTGCCAGTAGTATAAAACAGAATAATGAAAAACTGTTTTTT

abundance: .
d_gene: .
v_gene: TRBV6-2/TRBV6-3
j_gene: TRBJ2-7
CDR3aa: CASSSGYLNEQYF
CDR3nt: TGTGCCAGCAGTTCGGGATATCTGAACGAGCAGTACTTC

abundance: .
d_gene: TRBD1
v_gene: TRBV6-5
j_gene: TRBJ2-7
CDR3aa: CASSHRGEQYF
CDR3nt: TGTGCCAGCAGCCACAGGGGCGAGCAGTACTTC

abundance: .
d_gene: TRBD2
v_gene: TRBV5-6
j_gene: TRBJ2-7
CDR3aa: CASSLGGSGVSSYEQYF
CDR3nt: TGTGCCAGCAGCTTGGGTGGTAGCGGGGTTAGCTCCTACGAGCAGTACTTC

abundance: .
d_gene: TRBD1
v_gene: TRBV6-5
j_gene: TRBJ2-6
CDR3aa: CASSNRGSGANVLTF
CDR3nt: TGTGCCAGCAGCAACAGGGGCTCTGGGGCCAACGTCCTGACTTTC

abundance: .
d_gene: TRBD2
v_gene: TRBV2
j_gene: TRBJ2-7
CDR3aa: CASSEYAGGPGEQYF
CDR3nt: TGTGCCAGCAGTGAATATGCGGGAGGGCCGGGCGAGCAGTACTTC

abundance: .
d_gene: TRBD1
v_gene: TRBV27
j_gene: TRBJ2-3
CDR3aa: CASSASGGQGSDTQYF
CDR3nt: TGTGCCAGCAGTGCCTCAGGGGGCCAAGGGTCAGATACGCAGTATTTT

abundance: .
d_gene: .
v_gene: TRBV6-2/TRBV6-3
j_gene: TRBJ2-1
CDR3aa: CASSSGYNEQFF
CDR3nt: TGTGCCAGCAGTTCCGGCTACAATGAGCAGTTCTTC

abundance: .
d_gene: TRBD1
v_gene: TRBV10-3
j_gene: TRBJ2-7
CDR3aa: CAISDGTGGAFREQYF
CDR3nt: TGTGCCATCAGTGACGGGACAGGGGGCGCATTTAGGGAACAGTACTTC

abundance: .
d_gene: .
v_gene: TRBV28
j_gene: TRBJ1-5
CDR3aa: CASTLGGYPNQPQHF
CDR3nt: TGTGCCAGCACCTTGGGAGGGTACCCCAATCAGCCCCAGCATTTT

abundance: .
d_gene: TRBD2
v_gene: TRBV19
j_gene: TRBJ2-5
CDR3aa: CASSSTGTSGTTTYQETQYF
CDR3nt: TGTGCCAGTAGTAGCACCGGGACTAGCGGGACTACTACTTACCAAGAGACCCAGTACTTC

abundance: .
d_gene: .
v_gene: TRBV4-3
j_gene: TRBJ2-7
CDR3aa: CASSQSVLASEQYF
CDR3nt: TGCGCCAGCAGCCAGAGTGTCCTAGCGTCTGAGCAGTACTTC

abundance: .
d_gene: .
v_gene: TRBV4-3
j_gene: TRBJ2-6
CDR3aa: CASSQDTGELTGANVLTF
CDR3nt: TGCGCCAGCAGCCAAGATACGGGGGAGCTGACTGGGGCCAACGTCCTGACTTTC

abundance: .
d_gene: .
v_gene: TRBV19
j_gene: TRBJ1-1
CDR3aa: CASSINGETEAFF
CDR3nt: TGTGCCAGTAGTATAAACGGGGAAACTGAAGCTTTCTTT

abundance: .
d_gene: .
v_gene: TRBV6-1
j_gene: TRBJ2-3
CDR3aa: CASSEAQGRGTDTQYF
CDR3nt: TGTGCCAGCAGTGAAGCACAGGGTAGAGGGACAGATACGCAGTATTTT

abundance: .
d_gene: TRBD1
v_gene: TRBV27
j_gene: TRBJ1-2
CDR3aa: CASRRQGSNYGYTF
CDR3nt: TGTGCCAGCAGACGACAGGGCTCTAACTATGGCTACACCTTC

abundance: .
d_gene: TRBD1
v_gene: TRBV28
j_gene: TRBJ1-6
CDR3aa: CASRTGSTYNSPLHF
CDR3nt: TGTGCCAGCAGGACAGGGAGCACCTATAATTCACCCCTCCACTTT

abundance: once
d_gene: TRBD1
v_gene: TRBV29-1
j_gene: TRBJ2-2
CDR3aa: CSVAVQGAGELFF
CDR3nt: TGCAGCGTCGCCGTACAGGGGGCCGGGGAGCTGTTTTTT

abundance: .
d_gene: .
v_gene: TRBV6-6
j_gene: TRBJ2-5
CDR3aa: CASISGVTPEETQYF
CDR3nt: TGTGCCAGCATCTCGGGAGTTACTCCCGAAGAGACCCAGTACTTC

abundance: many
d_gene: TRBD1
v_gene: TRBV28
j_gene: TRBJ1-5
CDR3aa: CASSTSPGTGGQPQHF
CDR3nt: TGTGCCAGCAGCACCTCACCCGGGACAGGGGGTCAGCCCCAGCATTTT

abundance: .
d_gene: TRBD1
v_gene: TRBV3-1/TRBV3-2
j_gene: TRBJ2-1
CDR3aa: CASSQAGTGGRNEQFF
CDR3nt: TGTGCCAGCAGCCAAGCTGGGACAGGGGGAAGAAATGAGCAGTTCTTC

abundance: .
d_gene: .
v_gene: TRBV3-1/TRBV3-2
j_gene: TRBJ2-7
CDR3aa: CASSQEGVAAHEQYF
CDR3nt: TGTGCCAGCAGCCAAGAAGGAGTAGCGGCTCACGAGCAGTACTTC

abundance: .
d_gene: TRBD2
v_gene: TRBV11-2
j_gene: TRBJ2-1
CDR3aa: CASSSIKTSGNGREQFF
CDR3nt: TGTGCCAGCAGCTCTATAAAGACTAGCGGGAATGGAAGGGAGCAGTTCTTC

abundance: .
d_gene: TRBD1
v_gene: TRBV5-1
j_gene: TRBJ1-2
CDR3aa: CASTPGGTDNYGYTF
CDR3nt: TGCGCCAGCACGCCAGGGGGGACTGATAACTATGGCTACACCTTC

abundance: .
d_gene: .
v_gene: TRBV5-4
j_gene: TRBJ2-3
CDR3aa: CASSLTSTDTQYF
CDR3nt: TGTGCCAGCAGCTTAACTAGCACAGATACGCAGTATTTT

abundance: .
d_gene: TRBD1
v_gene: TRBV7-9
j_gene: TRBJ1-4
CDR3aa: CASSPSAMDRVGEKLFF
CDR3nt: TGTGCCAGCAGCCCATCTGCTATGGACAGGGTTGGTGAAAAACTGTTTTTT

abundance: .
d_gene: TRBD1
v_gene: TRBV11-3
j_gene: TRBJ1-3
CDR3aa: CASSQGGAFNLGNTIYF
CDR3nt: TGTGCCAGCAGCCAGGGGGGAGCATTCAACCTTGGAAACACCATATATTTT

abundance: .
d_gene: .
v_gene: TRBV3-1/TRBV3-2
j_gene: TRBJ1-6
CDR3aa: CASSQTGSYNSPLHF
CDR3nt: TGTGCCAGCAGCCAAACAGGCTCCTATAATTCACCCCTCCACTTT

abundance: .
d_gene: TRBD2
v_gene: TRBV19
j_gene: TRBJ2-2
CDR3aa: CASSKGAGANTGELFF
CDR3nt: TGTGCCAGTAGTAAGGGCGCGGGAGCGAACACCGGGGAGCTGTTTTTT

abundance: .
d_gene: .
v_gene: TRBV15
j_gene: TRBJ2-7
CDR3aa: CATSRDPPYEQYF
CDR3nt: TGTGCCACCAGCAGAGATCCCCCGTACGAGCAGTACTTC

abundance: .
d_gene: TRBD1
v_gene: TRBV3-1/TRBV3-2
j_gene: TRBJ1-6
CDR3aa: CASSPGQGDSPLHF
CDR3nt: TGTGCCAGCAGCCCTGGACAGGGAGATTCACCCCTCCACTTT

abundance: .
d_gene: TRBD2
v_gene: TRBV4-2
j_gene: TRBJ2-7
CDR3aa: CASSQGFSGSSYEQYF
CDR3nt: TGTGCCAGCAGCCAGGGATTTAGCGGGAGTTCCTACGAGCAGTACTTC

abundance: .
d_gene: TRBD2
v_gene: TRBV5-6
j_gene: TRBJ2-5
CDR3aa: CASSVGLQKETQYF
CDR3nt: TGTGCCAGCAGCGTGGGACTACAAAAAGAGACCCAGTACTTC

abundance: .
d_gene: TRBD1
v_gene: TRBV5-5
j_gene: TRBJ2-6
CDR3aa: CASSSLPGGYGANVLTF
CDR3nt: TGTGCCAGCAGCTCCTTACCAGGGGGCTATGGGGCCAACGTCCTGACTTTC

abundance: .
d_gene: TRBD2
v_gene: TRBV9
j_gene: TRBJ2-7
CDR3aa: CASSVGPSGNYEQYF
CDR3nt: TGTGCCAGCAGCGTGGGGCCTAGCGGGAATTACGAGCAGTACTTC